This TCR beta chain was identified during a study of T-cell reconstitution after alpha-beta-depleted transplantation in children. Molecular barcoding with unique molecular identifiers was used for the TCRbeta library. TCRdb processed the PCR reads anew with MiXCR; each CDR3 protein has one entry. In the table there are over 150,000 distinct CDR3 sequences, 5.5% to 7% of which are singletons. This clonotype has a single count. The CDR3 has 14 residues. Unmatched junction bases numbered 7, after V lost 7 bases and J lost 4 bases. CDR1 is SNHLY, CDR2 FYNNEI, per germline. Here the sequenced sample was PBMCs, taken before TCRalphabeta/CD19-depleted stem cell transplant. V and J are TRBV2 and TRBJ2-1, with 7 positions matching TRBD1. This TCR was sampled from a boy between 2 and 10 years old with acute lymphoblastic leukemia, due to receive a stem cell transplant. The CDR3 sequence: CASIDRVGYNEQFF. The CDR3 DNA is TGTGCCAGCATAGACAGGGTCGGGTACAATGAGCAGTTCTTC.